This T cell receptor beta chain was retrieved from a study of blood T cell repertoires in COVID-19. Study details: From the United States, Italy and Spain came samples of acute and convalescent COVID-19. Nucleic acid was either cDNA or gDNA, and it came from T cells, B-cell-depleted T cells, or PBMCs.

V shed 4 bases and J 0 bases; nucleotides not matched to a gene: 8. The CDR3 consists of 16 residues. Germline V CDR1 and CDR2: MGHRA, YSYEKL. Methods used by the authors: Amplification with reference gene primers provided the estimates of nucleated cell counts. Libraries were prepared by immunoSEQ multiplex PCR; TCRdb keeps only in-frame clonotypes and omits some of them. The V and J calls and clone size were taken over from that table, and D and trimming were inferred from the DNA. The repertoire holds 650,000 to 800,000 clones, more than 80% seen once, with 0.2% to 0.3% in the top ten. The sample consisted of peripheral blood. The chain uses TRBV4-1 and TRBJ2-7; 8 bases fit TRBD2. The sequence derives from a woman aged 18-29 years with acute or convalescent COVID-19. CDR3 in amino acids: CASSRTSGQVSYEQYF. The CDR3 coding sequence is TGCGCCAGCAGCCGAACTAGCGGCCAGGTCTCCTACGAGCAGTACTTC.